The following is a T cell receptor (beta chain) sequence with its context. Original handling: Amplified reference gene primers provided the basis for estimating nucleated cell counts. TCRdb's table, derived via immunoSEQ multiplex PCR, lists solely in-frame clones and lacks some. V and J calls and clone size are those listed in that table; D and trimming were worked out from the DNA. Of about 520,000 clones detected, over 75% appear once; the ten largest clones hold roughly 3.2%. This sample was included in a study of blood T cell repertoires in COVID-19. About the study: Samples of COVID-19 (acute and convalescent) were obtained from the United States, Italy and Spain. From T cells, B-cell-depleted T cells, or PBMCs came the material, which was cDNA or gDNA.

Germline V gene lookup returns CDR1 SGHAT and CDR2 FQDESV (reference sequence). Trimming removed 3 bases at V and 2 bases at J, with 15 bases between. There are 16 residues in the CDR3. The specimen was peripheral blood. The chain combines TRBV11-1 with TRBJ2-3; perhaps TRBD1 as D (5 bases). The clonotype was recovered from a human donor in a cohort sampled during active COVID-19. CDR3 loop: CASSLLRQIDTDTQYF. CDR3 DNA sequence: TGTGCCAGCAGCTTGTTACGACAGATAGACACAGATACGCAGTATTTT.